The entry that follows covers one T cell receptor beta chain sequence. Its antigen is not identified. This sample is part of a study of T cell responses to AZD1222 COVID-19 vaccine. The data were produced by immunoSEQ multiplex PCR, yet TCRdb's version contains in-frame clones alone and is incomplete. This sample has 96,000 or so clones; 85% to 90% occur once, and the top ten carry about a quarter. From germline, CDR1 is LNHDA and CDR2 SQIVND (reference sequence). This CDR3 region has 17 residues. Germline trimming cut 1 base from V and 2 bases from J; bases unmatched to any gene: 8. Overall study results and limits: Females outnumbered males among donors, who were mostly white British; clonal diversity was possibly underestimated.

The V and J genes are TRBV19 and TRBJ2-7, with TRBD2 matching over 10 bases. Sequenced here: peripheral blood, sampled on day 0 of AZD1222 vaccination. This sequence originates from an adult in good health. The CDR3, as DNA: TGTGCCAGTAGTATAGCCCGGCTAGCGGGAGTAGCCTACGAGCAGTACTTC. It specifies CASSIARLAGVAYEQYF.